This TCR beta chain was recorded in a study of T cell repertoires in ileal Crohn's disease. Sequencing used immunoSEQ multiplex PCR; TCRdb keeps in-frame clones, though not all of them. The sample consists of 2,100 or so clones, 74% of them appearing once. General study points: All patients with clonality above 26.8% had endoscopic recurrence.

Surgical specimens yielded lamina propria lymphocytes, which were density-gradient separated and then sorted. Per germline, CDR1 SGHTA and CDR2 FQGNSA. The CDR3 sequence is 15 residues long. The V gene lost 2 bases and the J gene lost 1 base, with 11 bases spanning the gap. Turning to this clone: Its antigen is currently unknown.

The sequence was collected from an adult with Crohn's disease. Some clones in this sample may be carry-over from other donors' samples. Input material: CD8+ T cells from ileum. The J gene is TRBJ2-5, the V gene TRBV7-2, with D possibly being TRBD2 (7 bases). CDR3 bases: TGTGCCAGCAGCTTATGGGGGGGCCTCCAAGAGACCCAGTACTTC. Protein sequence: CASSLWGGLQETQYF.